Each of the 12 T cell receptor beta chains below was sequenced from the same sample in a study of blood T cell repertoires in COVID-19. The protocol was immunoSEQ multiplex PCR, while the TCRdb copy is restricted to in-frame clones and leaves out a portion. The repertoire holds some 510,000 clones, with roughly 88% as singletons. Sequenced: PBMCs or T cells enriched from blood (not recorded which). The receptors here all came from a woman aged 35 to 49 who had recovered from COVID-19.

This clone has a handful of counts. The chain joins TRBV21-1 to TRBJ1-6; the DNA was not used to check the table's D call, TRBD1. TRBV21-1 is shown as a pseudogene. This CDR3 region has 20 residues. The CDR3 DNA reads as TGTGCCAGCAGCAATTCGAAATCACCGGGACAAGGGGGCTATAATTCACCCCTCCACTTT. It encodes CASSNSKSPGQGGYNSPLHF.

The chain links TRBV30 to TRBJ2-2; a weak D match, TRBD1 (6 bases). In germline, CDR1 is GTSNPN, CDR2 SVGIG (reference sequence). With 3 bases removed from V and 5 bases from J, the gap between germline ends came to 10 bases. The CDR3 extends over 13 amino acids. In DNA, the CDR3 is TGTGCCTGGAGGAGGGGGTGGACCGGGGAGCTGTTTTTT. Its translation is CAWRRGWTGELFF.

The rearrangement joins TRBV7-9 to TRBJ1-1; 9 bases agree with TRBD1. Germline CDR1 reads SEHNR; CDR2 reads FQNEAQ (reference sequence). This CDR3 has 15 amino acids. J lost 6 bases, V lost 0 bases, and 5 bases had no gene match. The CDR3 sequence: CASSLAGTGRAEAFF. Written as DNA, the CDR3 is TGTGCCAGCAGCTTAGCGGGGACAGGGAGGGCTGAAGCTTTCTTT. Based on the CDR3 plus reference TRBV7-9 and TRBJ1-1, the full variable domain is DTGVSQNPRHKITKRGQNVTFRCDPISEHNRLYWYRQTLGQGPEFLTYFQNEAQLEKSRLLSDRFSAERPKGSFSTLEIQRTEQGDSAMYLCASSLAGTGRAEAFFGQGTRLTVV.

This chain joins TRBV27 and TRBJ2-3, with TRBD2 matching over 12 bases. V dropped 2 bases and J dropped 11; count of bases not matched to a gene: 11. This CDR3 region has 16 residues. CDR1 is MNHEY, CDR2 SMNVEV, per germline (reference sequence). CDR3 loop: CASSLRLAGGNVVQYF. The CDR3 DNA reads TGTGCCAGCAGTTTAAGGCTAGCGGGAGGGAACGTCGTGCAGTATTTT.

The V call is TRBV7-2, the J call TRBJ1-1; D call uncertain. Per germline, CDR1 SGHTA and CDR2 FQGNSA. The CDR3 spans 15 residues. Trimming left V 5 bases short and J 0 bases short, with 13 bases between. The CDR3 coding sequence is TGTGCCAGCAGCCCACCTGGAGGGCTGAACACTGAAGCTTTCTTT. Translated: CASSPPGGLNTEAFF.

The V and J genes are TRBV18 and TRBJ2-3; 7 bases fit TRBD2. Germline V lookup: CDR1 KGHSH, CDR2 LQKENI. The length of the CDR3 is 18 residues. V shed 2 bases, J shed 0 bases, and the junction held 11 bases outside the gene matches. CDR3: CASSPNEVRLASTDTQYF. The CDR3 DNA follows: TGTGCCAGCTCACCAAATGAAGTTAGACTAGCCAGCACAGATACGCAGTATTTT.

The chain joins TRBV10-3 to TRBJ1-2; D is ambiguous. This CDR3 comprises 13 residues. In germline, CDR1 is ENHRY, CDR2 SYGVKD. Between the trimmed V and J ends, which lost 5 bases and 1 base, there was a span of 8 bases. The CDR3 loop is CAISREGNYGYTF. The CDR3, as DNA: TGTGCCATCAGTAGGGAGGGTAACTATGGCTACACCTTC.

In this sample, this clone turned up a few times. This sequence joins TRBV11-2 and TRBJ1-4; D call uncertain. Germline V gene lookup returns CDR1 SGHAT and CDR2 FQNNGV. The CDR3 has 13 amino acids. V was cut by 3 bases and J by 7 bases, with 9 bases left in between. The CDR3 DNA reads TGTGCCAGCAGCTTCCCGGGTGGTGAAAAACTGTTTTTT. This codes for CASSFPGGEKLFF.

This clone was seen a single time. The V and J genes are TRBV12-3 or TRBV12-4 and TRBJ1-6; D gene uncertain. The length of the CDR3 is 11 residues. Trimming removed 5 bases at V and 9 bases at J, with 5 bases between. The CDR3 reads CASSRGSPLHF. DNA for the CDR3: TGTGCCAGCAGTCGAGGTTCACCCCTCCACTTT.

The chain couples TRBV6-5 to TRBJ1-2; a weak D match, TRBD1 (5 bases). The CDR3 covers 14 residues. Germline-derived CDR1 and CDR2 are MNHEY and SVGAGI. Trimming stripped 6 bases from V and 0 bases from J, with 11 bases between. CDR3 nucleotide sequence: TGTGCCAGCAGCAAACGGGGGGCTAACTATGGCTACACCTTC. Its translation is CASSKRGANYGYTF.

The chain employs TRBV24-1 and TRBJ2-1; possibly TRBD2 for D (6 bases). Germline V gene sequence: CDR1 KGHDR, CDR2 SFDVKD. V was shortened by 7 bases and J by 0 bases, with 6 bases between the two germline ends. This CDR3 comprises 13 residues. The CDR3 DNA sequence: TGTGCCACCAGGGAGGGCTCCTACAATGAGCAGTTCTTC. It codes for CATREGSYNEQFF.

This clone appeared a few times. V usage is TRBV7-8 and J usage is TRBJ2-1, with 7 bases matching TRBD2. Germline loops: CDR1 SGHVS, CDR2 FQNEAQ. Germline trimming cut 0 bases from V and 4 bases from J; bases unmatched to any gene: 12. The CDR3 is 18 amino acids. Written as DNA, the CDR3 is TGTGCCAGCAGCTTAGCCCCCTCAGGCGGGAGAGATTACAATGAGCAGTTCTTC. It specifies CASSLAPSGGRDYNEQFF.